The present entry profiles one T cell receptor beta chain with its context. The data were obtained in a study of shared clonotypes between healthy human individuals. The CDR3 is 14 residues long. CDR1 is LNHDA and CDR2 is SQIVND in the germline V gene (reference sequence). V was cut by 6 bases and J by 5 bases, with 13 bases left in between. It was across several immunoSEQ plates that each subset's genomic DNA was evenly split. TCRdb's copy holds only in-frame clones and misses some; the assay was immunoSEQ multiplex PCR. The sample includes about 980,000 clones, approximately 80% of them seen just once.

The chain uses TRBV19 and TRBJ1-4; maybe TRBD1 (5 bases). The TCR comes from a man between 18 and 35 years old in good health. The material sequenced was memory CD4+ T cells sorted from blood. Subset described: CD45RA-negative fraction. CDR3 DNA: TGTGCCAGTAGCCCAGGGAATCGGAATGAAAAACTGTTTTTT. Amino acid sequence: CASSPGNRNEKLFF.